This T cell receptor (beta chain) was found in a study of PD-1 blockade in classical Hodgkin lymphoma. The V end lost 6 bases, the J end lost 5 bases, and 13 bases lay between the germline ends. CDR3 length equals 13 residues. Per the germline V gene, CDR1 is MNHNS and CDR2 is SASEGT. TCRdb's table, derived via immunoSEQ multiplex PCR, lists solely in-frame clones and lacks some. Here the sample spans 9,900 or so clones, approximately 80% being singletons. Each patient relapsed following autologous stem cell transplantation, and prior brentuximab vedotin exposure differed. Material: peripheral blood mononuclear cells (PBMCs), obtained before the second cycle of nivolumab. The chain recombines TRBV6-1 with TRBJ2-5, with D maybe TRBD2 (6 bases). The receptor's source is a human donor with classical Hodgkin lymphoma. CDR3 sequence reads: CASSVRRAETQYF. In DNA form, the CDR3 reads TGTGCCAGCAGCGTGAGGAGGGCTGAGACCCAGTACTTC.